The subject of this entry is one T cell receptor beta chain. Its antigen is still unknown. The PCR employed 60 Vbeta primers together with 13 Jbeta primers. The protocol was immunoSEQ multiplex PCR, while the TCRdb copy is restricted to in-frame clones and leaves out a portion. The table lists 130,000 or so clones, about 76% of them singletons. The data belong to a study of cytomegalovirus exposure and HLA in healthy donors. Study details: Assignment to the Caucasian-associated ancestry cluster applied to approximately 80% of the approximately 360 genotyped donors.

General study points: For cytomegalovirus status, the classifier reportedly gave diagnoses with high specificity and sensitivity. Previous analysis showed most TCR beta V segments were productive about 87% or about 30% of the time.

V shed 4 bases and J shed 4 bases, with 8 bases lying between them. In germline, CDR1 is MNHEY, CDR2 SVGAGI. This CDR3 region has 13 residues. The rearrangement uses TRBV6-5 and TRBJ1-5, with D perhaps TRBD1 (6 bases). The clonotype originates from a man in his forties in good health and CMV-seropositive. The sequenced material came from PBMCs. CDR3 DNA: TGTGCCAGCAGTTTTCAGGGGAATCAGCCCCAGCATTTT. Protein product: CASSFQGNQPQHF.